A selection of T cell receptor beta chains follows, all from one sample in a study of T cell repertoires in cytomegalovirus infection. TCRdb re-analysed the reads in MiXCR, keeping a single row per CDR3 protein. In the table there are 300,000 to 400,000 distinct CDR3 sequences, roughly 29% of which are singletons. No cognate antigen is known for these TCRs. The sequences come from cultured PBMCs, collected from culture after CMV antigen stimulation. The receptors stem from a human donor in good health (CMV status not recorded). Some clones in this sample may be carry-over from other donors' samples. Each CDR3 is given with its conserved first and last residue. The D gene is left open where the match is weak. Part of the rows lack a size; the others show once, few, many or a class for expanded clones.

cdr3_nt: TGTGCCAGCAGCTTAGCGGGGCAGGGGAACCGCGAGCAGTACTTC; cdr3_aa: CASSLAGQGNREQYF; v_call: TRBV7-9; clone_size: NA; d_call: NA; j_call: TRBJ2-7
cdr3_nt: TGTGCCATCAGTGAAGGGGACAGTTTGGCGTACACCTTC; cdr3_aa: CAISEGDSLAYTF; v_call: TRBV10-3; clone_size: many; d_call: TRBD1; j_call: TRBJ1-2
cdr3_nt: TGTGCCAGCAGTTTAATTGCCACCATCTACGAGCAGTACTTC; cdr3_aa: CASSLIATIYEQYF; v_call: TRBV28; clone_size: NA; d_call: NA; j_call: TRBJ2-7
cdr3_nt: TGCAGTGCCGACAGGCCCCAAGAGACCCAGTACTTC; cdr3_aa: CSADRPQETQYF; v_call: TRBV20-1; clone_size: NA; d_call: NA; j_call: TRBJ2-5
cdr3_nt: TGTGCCATCAGTGAGTCGGCAGGGCATGAGCAGTTCTTC; cdr3_aa: CAISESAGHEQFF; v_call: TRBV10-3; clone_size: few; d_call: NA; j_call: TRBJ2-1
cdr3_nt: TGTGCCAGCAGCCCGCGGGACATACGGAACACCGGGGAGCTGTTTTTT; cdr3_aa: CASSPRDIRNTGELFF; v_call: TRBV4-2; clone_size: NA; d_call: NA; j_call: TRBJ2-2
cdr3_nt: TGTGCCAGCTCCCCAACAGTTTTGAACACTGAAGCTTTCTTT; cdr3_aa: CASSPTVLNTEAFF; v_call: TRBV18; clone_size: NA; d_call: NA; j_call: TRBJ1-1
cdr3_nt: TGTGCCAGTACCGCGGGACAGGCGAACACTGAAGCTTTCTTT; cdr3_aa: CASTAGQANTEAFF; v_call: TRBV19; clone_size: NA; d_call: TRBD1; j_call: TRBJ1-1
cdr3_nt: TGTGCCAGCAGTGTGCTAAAGACGAGCAATCAGCCCCAGCATTTT; cdr3_aa: CASSVLKTSNQPQHF; v_call: TRBV28; clone_size: once; d_call: NA; j_call: TRBJ1-5
cdr3_nt: TGTGCCAGCAGCCTAGGACAGGGACTCATGAACACTGAAGCTTTCTTT; cdr3_aa: CASSLGQGLMNTEAFF; v_call: TRBV7-6; clone_size: few; d_call: TRBD1; j_call: TRBJ1-1
cdr3_nt: TGTGCCAGCAGCCAAACTAGCGGGGGGCCCCCCACAGATACGCAGTATTTT; cdr3_aa: CASSQTSGGPPTDTQYF; v_call: TRBV4-2; clone_size: many; d_call: TRBD2; j_call: TRBJ2-3
cdr3_nt: TGTGCCAGCACCTCCCTGGGGAGTCAAGATGGCAATGAGCAGTTCTTC; cdr3_aa: CASTSLGSQDGNEQFF; v_call: TRBV28; clone_size: NA; d_call: NA; j_call: TRBJ2-1
cdr3_nt: TGTGCCAGCAGCCCCGGGGACAGGGGGAATGAAAAACTGTTTTTT; cdr3_aa: CASSPGDRGNEKLFF; v_call: TRBV11-2; clone_size: NA; d_call: TRBD1; j_call: TRBJ1-4
cdr3_nt: TGTGCCAGCAGCAGGGTAGTCGCAGATACGCAGTATTTT; cdr3_aa: CASSRVVADTQYF; v_call: TRBV7-9; clone_size: NA; d_call: NA; j_call: TRBJ2-3